A selection of T cell receptor beta chains follows, all from one sample in a study of blood T cell repertoires in COVID-19. The assay was immunoSEQ multiplex PCR, and TCRdb's table has in-frame clones only and misses some. The repertoire holds under 450,000 clones, with 70% to 90% as singletons. Sequencing was done on a sample of peripheral blood. These receptors originate from a woman aged 45-65 years with COVID-19, enrolled during active disease. The CDR3 runs from the conserved cysteine through the conserved F or W. A D gene is named only where the DNA matches it firmly. A clone size is listed for some rows: how often the clone was seen (once, few, many), or a class if it is expanded.

-	TRBD1	TRBJ1-5	TRBV9	14	TGTGCCAGCAGCGAAGGGACAGCTTATCAGCCCCAGCATTTT	CASSEGTAYQPQHF
-	-	TRBJ1-1	TRBV19	14	TGTGCCAGTAGTATATACGGGGAGAACACTGAAGCTTTCTTT	CASSIYGENTEAFF
once	TRBD1	TRBJ1-1	TRBV10-3	13	TGTGCCATCAGGGGCAGGGGGCTCACTGAAGCTTTCTTT	CAIRGRGLTEAFF
-	-	TRBJ2-6	TRBV12-3/TRBV12-4	13	TGTGGCACGTACTCCTCTGGGGCCAACGTCCTGACTTTC	CGTYSSGANVLTF
-	TRBD2	TRBJ2-3	TRBV9	16	TGTGCCAGCAGCGAGACCGGGACTAGCCCTTCAGATACGCAGTATTTT	CASSETGTSPSDTQYF
-	TRBD2	TRBJ2-7	TRBV7-8	15	TGTGCCAGCAGCTTCGGACTAGCGGACTTATACGAGCAGTACTTC	CASSFGLADLYEQYF
-	-	TRBJ1-6	TRBV5-4	14	TGTGCCAGCAGCTTATCGTCCGATAATTCACCCCTCCACTTT	CASSLSSDNSPLHF
few	TRBD2	TRBJ2-1	TRBV12-3/TRBV12-4	13	TGTGCCAGCAGTTTTAGCGGGGGAGGTGAGCAGTTCTTC	CASSFSGGGEQFF
-	-	TRBJ2-2	TRBV2	13	TGTGCCAGCAACGGGGGTACCACCGGGGAGCTGTTTTTT	CASNGGTTGELFF
-	-	TRBJ1-6	TRBV3-1/TRBV3-2	14	TGTGCCAGCAGCCAAGGGCAGGAACTGTCACCCCTCCACTTT	CASSQGQELSPLHF
-	TRBD2	TRBJ2-7	TRBV11-1	13	TGTGCCAGCAGCGAGGGACTAGTGGGCGAGCAGTACTTC	CASSEGLVGEQYF
-	-	TRBJ1-1	TRBV5-5	15	TGTGCCAGCAGCTTGAGCGGAGGCATGAACACTGAAGCTTTCTTT	CASSLSGGMNTEAFF
few	-	TRBJ1-5	TRBV6-4	11	TGTGCCAGCAGTGAAACACAGCCCCAGCATTTT	CASSETQPQHF
-	TRBD1	TRBJ1-5	TRBV6-5	15	TGTGCCAGCTTGGGGAAACAGGGGGGCAATCAGCCCCAGCATTTT	CASLGKQGGNQPQHF
few	-	TRBJ1-3	TRBV4-1	14	TGCGCCAGCAGCCCAGGGGTCCCTGGAAACACCATATATTTT	CASSPGVPGNTIYF
-	-	TRBJ2-3	TRBV7-9	14	TGTGCCAGCAGCTTAACAGCTAGCACAGATACGCAGTATTTT	CASSLTASTDTQYF
-	-	TRBJ1-5	TRBV21-1	16	TGTGCCAGCAGCAAATATGGCAGGGTTTGGAATCAGCCCCAGCATTTT	CASSKYGRVWNQPQHF
-	-	TRBJ1-2	TRBV5-5	14	TGTGCCAGCAGCTTGCGTTTCACAGACTATGGCTACACCTTC	CASSLRFTDYGYTF
-	-	TRBJ2-5	TRBV11-2	14	TGTGCCAGCAGCCCTGGACAGTACCAAGAGACCCAGTACTTC	CASSPGQYQETQYF
-	TRBD1	TRBJ1-2	TRBV5-6	16	TGTGCCAGCAGCCCCAGGGGGCTGGACCCATACTATGGCTACACCTTC	CASSPRGLDPYYGYTF
-	-	TRBJ1-3	TRBV6-5	13	TGTGCCAGCAGTCCCGTGAGCCCGGACACCATATATTTT	CASSPVSPDTIYF
-	-	TRBJ2-7	TRBV7-9	16	TGTGCCAGCAGCTTAGCGGGGGCCAGGAGGCCCTACGAGCAGTACTTC	CASSLAGARRPYEQYF
-	TRBD1	TRBJ1-2	TRBV2	12	TGTGCCAGCAGCCTGACAGGGGATGGCTACACCTTC	CASSLTGDGYTF
-	TRBD2	TRBJ2-1	TRBV4-1	17	TGCGCCAGCAGCCAGTCGGGCGGGGGGGCTCGGTTCTACGAGCAGTTCTTC	CASSQSGGGARFYEQFF
-	-	TRBJ2-7	TRBV2	11	TGTGCCAGCAGGAGTTTCTACGAGCAGTACTTC	CASRSFYEQYF
-	-	TRBJ1-5	TRBV3-1/TRBV3-2	13	TGTGCCAGCAGCGACACAGCCGATCAGCCCCAGCATTTT	CASSDTADQPQHF
-	TRBD1	TRBJ2-7	TRBV4-1	15	TGCGCCAGCAGCCAGGGGGACAGGGCTACCTACGAGCAGTACTTC	CASSQGDRATYEQYF
-	-	TRBJ2-7	TRBV2	14	TGTGCCAGCAGCCCCGGCGGGGCCCGGGACGAGCAGTACTTC	CASSPGGARDEQYF
-	-	TRBJ1-2	TRBV5-6	15	TGTGCCAGCAGCTTCACGGGACAAGTAATCTATGGCTACACCTTC	CASSFTGQVIYGYTF
-	TRBD1	TRBJ2-5	TRBV14	15	TGTGCCAGCAGTCATCCCGGGACAGGGGAAGAGACCCAGTACTTC	CASSHPGTGEETQYF
-	TRBD1	TRBJ1-1	TRBV5-4	16	TGTGCCAGCAGCTTCCCCGGGACAGGTGAGAACACTGAAGCTTTCTTT	CASSFPGTGENTEAFF
-	-	TRBJ1-5	TRBV19	15	TGTGCCAGTAGTATAGAACAGAATCACAATCAGCCCCAGCATTTT	CASSIEQNHNQPQHF
-	TRBD1	TRBJ2-7	TRBV5-6	14	TGTGCCACCGAGGGACAGGGGGCGAGGTACGAGCAGTACTTC	CATEGQGARYEQYF
-	-	TRBJ2-7	TRBV5-6	14	TGTGCCAGCAGCTCTCAGGGAATAACCTACGAGCAGTACTTC	CASSSQGITYEQYF
-	TRBD2	TRBJ2-5	TRBV10-3	18	TGTGCCATCAGTGGGACTAGCGGGGGGGCCGCGCTTCAAGAGACCCAGTACTTC	CAISGTSGGAALQETQYF
-	TRBD1	TRBJ2-1	TRBV2	14	TGTGCCACCATAAAGGGGGCATCCTACAATGAGCAGTTCTTC	CATIKGASYNEQFF
-	TRBD2	TRBJ2-6	TRBV4-2	20	TGTGCCAGCAGCCAAGATCTTCTGGCGGGGGGGCTTTCTGGGGCCAACGTCCTGACTTTC	CASSQDLLAGGLSGANVLTF
-	-	TRBJ1-1	TRBV4-2	15	TGTGCCAGCAGCCAAGATCGAACCAGTAACACTGAAGCTTTCTTT	CASSQDRTSNTEAFF
-	TRBD1	TRBJ1-1	TRBV11-2	15	TGTGCCAGCGGACAGGGTACCCTCACGAACACTGAAGCTTTCTTT	CASGQGTLTNTEAFF
-	TRBD1	TRBJ1-1	TRBV19	14	TGTGCCAGTACCCCGGGACAGGCGAACACTGAAGCTTTCTTT	CASTPGQANTEAFF
-	TRBD1	TRBJ2-7	TRBV9	16	TGTGCCAGCAGCGTAGCTCCCGGGACAGCGACCTACGAGCAGTACTTC	CASSVAPGTATYEQYF
-	-	TRBJ1-5	TRBV7-2	15	TGTGCCAGCGGGTCACAGGGATTGAGCAATCAGCCCCAGCATTTT	CASGSQGLSNQPQHF
-	-	TRBJ1-1	TRBV7-3	13	TGTGCCAGCAGCCAGGGACATCAGAATGAAGCTTTCTTT	CASSQGHQNEAFF
-	-	TRBJ2-3	TRBV13	13	TGTGCCAGCGGCCAAGGGAGCTTAGATACGCAGTATTTT	CASGQGSLDTQYF
-	-	TRBJ1-6	TRBV10-3	16	TGTGCCATCAGTGAGATGGGGGGAGCTCCAAATTCACCCCTCCACTTT	CAISEMGGAPNSPLHF
-	TRBD2	TRBJ2-5	TRBV3-1/TRBV3-2	18	TGTGCCAGCAGCCTGGGTATCCTATTGGGACTAGCAGAAGAGACCCAGTACTTC	CASSLGILLGLAEETQYF